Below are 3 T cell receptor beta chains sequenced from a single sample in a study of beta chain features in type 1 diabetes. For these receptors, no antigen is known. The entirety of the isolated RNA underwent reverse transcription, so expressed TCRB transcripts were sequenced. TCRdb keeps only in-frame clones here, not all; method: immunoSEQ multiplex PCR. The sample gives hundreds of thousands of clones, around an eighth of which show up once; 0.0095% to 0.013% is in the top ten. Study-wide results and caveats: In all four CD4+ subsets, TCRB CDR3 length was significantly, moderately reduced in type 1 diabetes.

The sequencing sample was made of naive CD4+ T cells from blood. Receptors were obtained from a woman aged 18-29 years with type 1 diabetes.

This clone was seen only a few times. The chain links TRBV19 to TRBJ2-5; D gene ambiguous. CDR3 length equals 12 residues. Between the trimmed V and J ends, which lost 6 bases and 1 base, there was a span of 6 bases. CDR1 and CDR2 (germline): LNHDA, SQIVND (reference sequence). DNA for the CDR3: TGTGCCAGTAGAGAGTCCCAAGAGACCCAGTACTTC. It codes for CASRESQETQYF.

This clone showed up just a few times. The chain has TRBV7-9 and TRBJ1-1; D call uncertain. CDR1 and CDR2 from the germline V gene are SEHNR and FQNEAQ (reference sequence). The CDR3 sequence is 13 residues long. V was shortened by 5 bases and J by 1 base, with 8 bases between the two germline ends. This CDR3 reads CASSNAGNTEAFF. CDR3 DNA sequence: TGTGCCAGCAGCAACGCAGGGAACACTGAAGCTTTCTTT.

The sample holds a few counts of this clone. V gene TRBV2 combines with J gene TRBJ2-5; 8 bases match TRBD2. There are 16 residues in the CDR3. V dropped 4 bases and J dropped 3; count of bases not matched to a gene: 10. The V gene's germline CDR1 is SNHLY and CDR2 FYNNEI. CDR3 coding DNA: TGTGCCAGCAGTGCATCCGGGCGGGGGGCCAAAGAGACCCAGTACTTC. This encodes CASSASGRGAKETQYF. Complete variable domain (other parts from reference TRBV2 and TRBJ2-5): EPEVTQTPSHQVTQMGQEVILRCVPISNHLYFYWYRQILGQKVEFLVSFYNNEISEKSEIFDDQFSVERPDGSNFTLKIRSTKLEDSAMYFCASSASGRGAKETQYFGPGTRLLVL.